The rows below give T cell receptor beta chains drawn from one sample of a study of control samples from healthy donors and cancer patients. Sequencing was performed with immunoSEQ multiplex PCR; in TCRdb, only in-frame clones are kept and a portion is missing. The sample shows 63,000 or so clones, over 85% of them seen only once. Input material: PBMCs. The receptors shown here come from a man aged 55 to 70 with colorectal cancer. The CDR3 runs from the conserved cysteine through the conserved F or W. Each record gives: D gene, J gene, clone size, V gene, CDR3 DNA, CDR3 protein. D genes are given only for firm matches. Clone size is not always given. Where it is, it says once, few, many or a class for expanded clones.

D: .
J: TRBJ1-1
size: once
V: TRBV6-5
DNA: TGTGCCAGCAGTCGACGCCGGATGAACACTGAAGCTTTCTTT
CDR3: CASSRRRMNTEAFF

D: .
J: TRBJ1-5
size: .
V: TRBV5-1
DNA: TGCGCCAGCAGCTTGGCCGGGGCAGGGAGTCAGCCCCAGCATTTT
CDR3: CASSLAGAGSQPQHF

D: .
J: TRBJ1-2
size: .
V: TRBV9
DNA: TGTGCCAGCAGCGCTTTTGGAGGCTATGGCTACACCTTC
CDR3: CASSAFGGYGYTF

D: TRBD1
J: TRBJ2-1
size: .
V: TRBV10-1
DNA: TGCGCCAGCAGTAAACAGGGGCACAATGAGCAGTTCTTC
CDR3: CASSKQGHNEQFF

D: .
J: TRBJ1-2
size: few
V: TRBV5-6
DNA: TGTGCCAGCAGCCCCCCGGCCGGGGGGGGCTACACCTTC
CDR3: CASSPPAGGGYTF

D: TRBD2
J: TRBJ2-5
size: .
V: TRBV5-1
DNA: TGCGCCAGCAGCTTGGGGACTAGCTTAGAGACCCAGTACTTC
CDR3: CASSLGTSLETQYF

D: .
J: TRBJ2-7
size: .
V: TRBV2
DNA: TGTGCCAGCAGCCCCCGGACCGTTACCTACGAGCAGTACTTC
CDR3: CASSPRTVTYEQYF

D: TRBD2
J: TRBJ2-3
size: .
V: TRBV9
DNA: TGTGCCAGCAGCCCGCGACTGAGCGGGGGCCCCACAGATACGCAGTATTTT
CDR3: CASSPRLSGGPTDTQYF

D: .
J: TRBJ2-1
size: .
V: TRBV11-3
DNA: TGTGCCAGCAGCTTAGAGGGGTACAATGAGCAGTTCTTC
CDR3: CASSLEGYNEQFF

D: .
J: TRBJ2-7
size: .
V: TRBV7-2
DNA: TGTGCCAGCAGCTCCCCCTGGTCCTACGAGCAGTACTTC
CDR3: CASSSPWSYEQYF

D: .
J: TRBJ1-1
size: .
V: TRBV20-1
DNA: TGCAGTGCTGGAACGGGCGGTGTAGCTTTCTTT
CDR3: CSAGTGGVAFF

D: .
J: TRBJ2-7
size: .
V: TRBV5-1
DNA: TGCGCCAGCCAGATCGGGCCCGCGGGCGAGCAGTACTTC
CDR3: CASQIGPAGEQYF

D: TRBD2
J: TRBJ2-5
size: .
V: TRBV7-2
DNA: TGTGCCAGCAGCTTTAGCGGGGTGGAGACCCAGTACTTC
CDR3: CASSFSGVETQYF

D: TRBD1
J: TRBJ2-7
size: .
V: TRBV7-8
DNA: TGTGCCAGCAGCTTAACCCGGGGACAGGGGGCCGAGCAGTACTTC
CDR3: CASSLTRGQGAEQYF

D: TRBD1
J: TRBJ1-5
size: few
V: TRBV7-9
DNA: TGTGCCAGCAGCCCGGGACAGGGGGGTAATCAGCCCCAGCATTTT
CDR3: CASSPGQGGNQPQHF

D: TRBD1
J: TRBJ2-1
size: .
V: TRBV5-1
DNA: TGCGCCAGCAGGCAGGGGGCCCCGACTAATGAGCAGTTCTTC
CDR3: CASRQGAPTNEQFF

D: TRBD2
J: TRBJ2-5
size: .
V: TRBV7-2
DNA: TGTGCCAGCAGCGAAGCCCGACTAGCTGGAGAGACCCAGTACTTC
CDR3: CASSEARLAGETQYF

D: .
J: TRBJ2-1
size: once
V: TRBV27
DNA: TGTGCCAGCAGTTTACGGGGTGGGGGTTACAATGAGCAGTTCTTC
CDR3: CASSLRGGGYNEQFF

D: TRBD2
J: TRBJ2-3
size: few
V: TRBV20-1
DNA: TGCAGTGCTGGGGGGGCAGATACGCAGTATTTT
CDR3: CSAGGADTQYF

D: .
J: TRBJ1-1
size: .
V: TRBV10-3
DNA: TGTGCCATCAGAGCGACAGGCCTGACTGAAGCTTTCTTT
CDR3: CAIRATGLTEAFF

D: .
J: TRBJ1-2
size: .
V: TRBV28
DNA: TGTGCCACCACGATCTTGAGGGGTGGCTACACCTTC
CDR3: CATTILRGGYTF

D: .
J: TRBJ1-1
size: .
V: TRBV7-6
DNA: TGTGCCAGCAGCTTAACGTGGGGTGGCACTGAAGCTTTCTTT
CDR3: CASSLTWGGTEAFF

D: .
J: TRBJ2-7
size: .
V: TRBV28
DNA: TGTGCCAGCAGTTTTTCAGGGAGTTTGGGGTACGAGCAGTACTTC
CDR3: CASSFSGSLGYEQYF

D: .
J: TRBJ2-1
size: .
V: TRBV11-3
DNA: TGTGCCAGCAGCCCGGGGATCTACAATGAGCAGTTCTTC
CDR3: CASSPGIYNEQFF

D: TRBD1
J: TRBJ2-1
size: .
V: TRBV6-5
DNA: TGTGCCAGCAGTTCAGGGGGAAACTACAATGAGCAGTTCTTC
CDR3: CASSSGGNYNEQFF

D: .
J: TRBJ2-2
size: once
V: TRBV11-3
DNA: TGTGCCAGCAGCTCCGCCCTTGACACAGGGGAGCTGTTTTTT
CDR3: CASSSALDTGELFF

D: .
J: TRBJ2-5
size: .
V: TRBV7-9
DNA: TGTGCCAGCAGCTTTTTCCAAGAGACCCAGTACTTC
CDR3: CASSFFQETQYF

D: .
J: TRBJ2-4
size: .
V: TRBV7-9
DNA: TGTGCCAGCAGCACAGGACGGGGAAAAAACATTCAGTACTTC
CDR3: CASSTGRGKNIQYF

D: .
J: TRBJ2-2
size: .
V: TRBV11-3
DNA: TGTGCCAGCAGCCGTACAGCCTCGAACACCGGGGAGCTGTTTTTT
CDR3: CASSRTASNTGELFF

D: TRBD1
J: TRBJ1-3
size: .
V: TRBV18
DNA: TGTGCCACCGGCAGCCAGGGGGGCTCTGGAAACACCATATATTTT
CDR3: CATGSQGGSGNTIYF

D: .
J: TRBJ1-2
size: .
V: TRBV21-1
DNA: TGTGCCAGCAGCAAACCCAAACCGGACAGCTACAAGGACTATGGCTACACCTTC
CDR3: CASSKPKPDSYKDYGYTF

D: TRBD1
J: TRBJ2-3
size: few
V: TRBV11-2
DNA: TGTGCCAGCAGCCCTCCACCAGGGGGCTTTGTTACGCAGTATTTT
CDR3: CASSPPPGGFVTQYF

D: .
J: TRBJ2-2
size: .
V: TRBV21-1
DNA: TGTGCCAGCAGCAAAGGGGGCTGGCGGGGGGGCCCGAGATCGACCGGGGAGCTGTTTTTT
CDR3: CASSKGGWRGGPRSTGELFF

D: .
J: TRBJ1-4
size: .
V: TRBV15
DNA: TGTGCCACCAGCAGATCGAATACTCCCGTTAGTGAAAAACTGTTTTTT
CDR3: CATSRSNTPVSEKLFF

D: .
J: TRBJ1-2
size: .
V: TRBV11-3
DNA: TGTGCCAGCAGCTTAAATGGCTACACCTTC
CDR3: CASSLNGYTF